Shown below are 11 T cell receptor beta chains from a single sample sequenced in a study of blood T cell repertoires in COVID-19. Produced via immunoSEQ multiplex PCR; TCRdb's table is partial and in-frame only. The repertoire has some 200,000 clones, about 91% of them found once; the top ten carry 1.2%. The sample taken for sequencing was peripheral blood. The source of these receptors is a man younger than 45 with acute or convalescent COVID-19.

J is TRBJ2-5 and V is TRBV6-5; 7 nucleotides match TRBD1. Unmatched junction bases numbered 5, after V lost 4 bases and J lost 3 bases. CDR1 and CDR2 from the germline V gene are MNHEY and SVGAGI. The CDR3 runs to 14 residues. The CDR3 bases are TGTGCCAGCAGTTTAAGGGGGCTTGAAGAGACCCAGTACTTC. It yields the protein CASSLRGLEETQYF.

This clone was picked up one time. This chain joins TRBV5-1 and TRBJ2-1; D perhaps matches TRBD1 (6 bases). This CDR3 region has 13 residues. V lost 3 bases and J 6 bases, leaving 10 bases between the germline ends. CDR1 is SGHRS and CDR2 is YFSETQ in the germline V gene. The CDR3, as DNA: TGCGCCAGCAGCTCTACAGGGATCAATGAGCAGTTCTTC. This translates into CASSSTGINEQFF.

The V call is TRBV30, the J call TRBJ2-1; D perhaps matches TRBD2 (5 bases). Per the germline V gene, CDR1 is GTSNPN and CDR2 is SVGIG (reference sequence). V lost 2 bases and J lost 7, with 15 bases in between. The CDR3 is made up of 14 amino acids. CDR3 residues: CAWSSGVGGNEQFF. CDR3 sequence (DNA): TGTGCCTGGAGTAGTGGCGTAGGCGGGAATGAGCAGTTCTTC.

The chain uses TRBV7-9 and TRBJ2-3, with 8 bases identical to TRBD2. Losses at the gene ends were 2 bases for V and 1 base for J; bases not matched to a gene: 5. Germline V gene lookup returns CDR1 SEHNR and CDR2 FQNEAQ (reference sequence). This CDR3 has 16 residues. As DNA, the CDR3 is TGTGCCAGCAGCTTATTGGGGCGGGGGGGCACAGATACGCAGTATTTT. Residues: CASSLLGRGGTDTQYF. The whole variable domain, filled in from reference TRBV7-9 and TRBJ2-3, reads DTGVSQNPRHKITKRGQNVTFRCDPISEHNRLYWYRQTLGQGPEFLTYFQNEAQLEKSRLLSDRFSAERPKGSFSTLEIQRTEQGDSAMYLCASSLLGRGGTDTQYFGPGTRLTVL.

The CDR3, as DNA: TGTGCCAGCAGCTTACAGGGCACCGCAGCTTTCTTT. Its translation: CASSLQGTAAFF. The chain recombines TRBV13 with TRBJ1-1; tentative D call: TRBD1 (5 bases). The CDR3 length is 12 residues. Germline V gives CDR1 PRHDT, CDR2 FYEKMQ (reference sequence). V was clipped by 2 bases and J by 10 bases, with 11 bases between them.

This sequence joins TRBV30 and TRBJ1-1, with a weak D call TRBD1 (5 bases). CDR1 GTSNPN and CDR2 SVGIG come from the germline V gene (reference sequence). The CDR3 sequence is 14 residues long. Trimming removed 3 bases at V and 0 bases at J, with 11 bases between. The CDR3 DNA reads TGTGCCTGGAGGCAGGGAACCATGAACACTGAAGCTTTCTTT. This encodes CAWRQGTMNTEAFF.

V usage is TRBV9 and J usage is TRBJ2-1; 12 bases match TRBD1. V lost 2 bases and J lost 9; bases outside the gene matches: 6. CDR3 length equals 15 residues. Germline V lookup: CDR1 SGDLS, CDR2 YYNGEE. CDR3: CASSVWDRGRSEQFF. As DNA, the CDR3 is TGTGCCAGCAGCGTGTGGGACAGGGGGCGGAGTGAGCAGTTCTTC.

The V gene is TRBV9, the J gene TRBJ1-3; D perhaps matches TRBD1 (5 bases). With 3 bases removed from V and 0 bases from J, the gap between germline ends came to 7 bases. CDR3 length: 14 residues. Germline loops: CDR1 SGDLS, CDR2 YYNGEE. CDR3 nucleotides: TGTGCCAGCAGCGGACAGCCCTCTGGAAACACCATATATTTT. Translated, it gives CASSGQPSGNTIYF. Together with reference TRBV9 and TRBJ1-3, the CDR3 gives the full variable domain: DSGVTQTPKHLITATGQRVTLRCSPRSGDLSVYWYQQSLDQGLQFLIQYYNGEERAKGNILERFSAQQFPDLHSELNLSSLELGDSALYFCASSGQPSGNTIYFGEGSWLTVV.

The chain uses TRBV10-1 and TRBJ2-3; weak D call: TRBD1 (6 bases). The germline V gene has CDR1 WNHNN and CDR2 SYGVQD (reference sequence). Between the trimmed V and J ends, which lost 6 bases and 0 bases, there was a span of 16 bases. CDR3 length equals 16 residues. CDR3 protein: CASSSGTKASTDTQYF. CDR3 nucleotides: TGCGCCAGCAGCTCCGGGACAAAGGCTAGCACAGATACGCAGTATTTT.

The rearrangement joins TRBV3-1 (or the pseudogene TRBV3-2) to TRBJ2-3; a weak D match, TRBD1 (5 bases). Germline CDR1 reads LGHDT; CDR2 reads YNNKEL (reference sequence). CDR3 length: 14 amino acids. Trimming left V 4 bases short and J 6 bases short, with 14 bases between. CDR3 sequence (DNA): TGTGCCAGCAGCCCCTCAACGACAGAGGATACGCAGTATTTT. Its translation: CASSPSTTEDTQYF.

The chain carries TRBV27 and TRBJ1-5, with D tentatively TRBD1 (5 bases). The CDR3 extends over 14 amino acids. Trimming stripped 6 bases from V and 2 bases from J, with 11 bases between. Germline loops: CDR1 MNHEY, CDR2 SMNVEV (reference sequence). The CDR3 DNA reads TGTGCCAGCAGCCCGGGGGGGGGCAATCAGCCCCAGCATTTT. The encoded protein is CASSPGGGNQPQHF.